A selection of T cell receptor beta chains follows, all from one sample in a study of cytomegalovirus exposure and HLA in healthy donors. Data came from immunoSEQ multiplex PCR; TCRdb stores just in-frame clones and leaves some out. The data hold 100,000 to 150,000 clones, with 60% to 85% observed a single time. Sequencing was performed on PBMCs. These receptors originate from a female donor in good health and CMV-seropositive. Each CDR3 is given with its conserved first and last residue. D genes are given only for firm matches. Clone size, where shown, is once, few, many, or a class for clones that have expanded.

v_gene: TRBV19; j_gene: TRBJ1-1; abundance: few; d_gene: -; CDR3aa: CASSWGRYTEAFF; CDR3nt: TGTGCCAGTAGTTGGGGGCGGTACACTGAAGCTTTCTTT
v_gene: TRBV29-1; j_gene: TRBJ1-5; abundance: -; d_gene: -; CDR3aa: CSVRGGQPQHF; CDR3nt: TGCAGCGTTCGCGGTGGGCAGCCCCAGCATTTT
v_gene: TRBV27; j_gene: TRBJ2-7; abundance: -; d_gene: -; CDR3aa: CASSLSWAPSEQYF; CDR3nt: TGTGCCAGCAGTTTAAGTTGGGCCCCATCCGAGCAGTACTTC
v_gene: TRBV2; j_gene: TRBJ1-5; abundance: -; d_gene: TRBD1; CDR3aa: CASSETRTGNNQPQHF; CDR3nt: TGTGCCAGCAGTGAAACGCGGACAGGAAACAATCAGCCCCAGCATTTT
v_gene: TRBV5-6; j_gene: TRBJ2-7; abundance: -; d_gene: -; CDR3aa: CASSPRYGTYEQYF; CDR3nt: TGTGCCAGCAGCCCTAGGTACGGTACCTACGAGCAGTACTTC
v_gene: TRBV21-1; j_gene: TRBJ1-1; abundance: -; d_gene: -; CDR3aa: CASSNSDWINTEAFF; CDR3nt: TGTGCCAGCAGCAATTCGGACTGGATAAACACTGAAGCTTTCTTT
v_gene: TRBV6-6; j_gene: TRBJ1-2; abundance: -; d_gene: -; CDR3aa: CASSYIGATNGYTF; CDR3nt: TGTGCCAGCAGTTACATAGGGGCGACGAATGGCTACACCTTC
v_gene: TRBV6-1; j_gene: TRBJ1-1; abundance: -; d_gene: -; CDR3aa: CASSEWRGAEAFF; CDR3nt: TGTGCCAGCAGTGAATGGAGGGGCGCTGAAGCTTTCTTT
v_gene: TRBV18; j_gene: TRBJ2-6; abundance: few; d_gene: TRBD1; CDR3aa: CASNTGQALSGANVLTF; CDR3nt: TGTGCCAGCAACACGGGACAGGCGCTCTCTGGGGCCAACGTCCTGACTTTC
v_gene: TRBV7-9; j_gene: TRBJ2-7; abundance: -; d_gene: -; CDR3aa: CASSSRGAYEQYF; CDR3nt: TGTGCCAGCAGCTCCAGGGGGGCCTACGAGCAGTACTTC
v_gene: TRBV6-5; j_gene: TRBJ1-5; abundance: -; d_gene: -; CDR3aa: CAGSFTPNQPQHF; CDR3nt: TGTGCCGGCAGTTTCACTCCTAATCAGCCCCAGCATTTT
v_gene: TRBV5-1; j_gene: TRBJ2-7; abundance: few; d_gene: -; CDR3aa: CASSFETQVREQYF; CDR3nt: TGCGCCAGCAGCTTTGAGACCCAGGTCCGGGAGCAGTACTTC
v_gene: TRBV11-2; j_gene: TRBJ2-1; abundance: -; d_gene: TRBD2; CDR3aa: CASSFISGRSDEQFF; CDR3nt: TGTGCCAGCAGCTTTATTAGCGGGAGATCTGATGAGCAGTTCTTC
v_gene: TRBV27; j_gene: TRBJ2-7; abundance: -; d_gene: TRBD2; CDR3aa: CAKPPGGDHSYEQYF; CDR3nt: TGTGCCAAGCCTCCGGGGGGGGATCACTCCTACGAGCAGTACTTC
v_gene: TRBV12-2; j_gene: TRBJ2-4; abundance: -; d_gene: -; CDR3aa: CASRLTKQGIAKNIQYF; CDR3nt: TGTGCAAGTCGACTAACGAAACAGGGGATAGCCAAAAACATTCAGTACTTC
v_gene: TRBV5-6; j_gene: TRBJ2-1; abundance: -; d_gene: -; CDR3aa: CASSLERTSYNEQFF; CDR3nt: TGTGCCAGCAGCTTGGAGCGGACCTCCTACAATGAGCAGTTCTTC
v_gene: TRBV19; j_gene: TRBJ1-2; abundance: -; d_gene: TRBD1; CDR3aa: CASSMVTGGRRTYGYTF; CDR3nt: TGTGCCAGTAGTATGGTGACAGGGGGCCGGAGGACCTATGGCTACACCTTC
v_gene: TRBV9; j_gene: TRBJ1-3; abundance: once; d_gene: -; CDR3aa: CASSADGGPAVGNTIYF; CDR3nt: TGTGCCAGCAGCGCAGATGGGGGCCCGGCCGTTGGAAACACCATATATTTT
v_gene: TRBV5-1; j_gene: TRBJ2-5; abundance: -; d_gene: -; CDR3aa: CASSLTGREETQYF; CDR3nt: TGCGCCAGCAGCTTGACAGGGCGGGAAGAGACCCAGTACTTC
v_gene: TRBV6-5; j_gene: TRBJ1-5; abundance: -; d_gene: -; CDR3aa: CASRTGLGNQPQHF; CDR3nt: TGTGCCAGCAGGACAGGTTTGGGTAATCAGCCCCAGCATTTT
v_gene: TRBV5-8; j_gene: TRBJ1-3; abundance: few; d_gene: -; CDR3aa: CASSLRARGNTIYF; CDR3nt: TGTGCCAGCAGCTTAAGAGCCAGGGGAAACACCATATATTTT
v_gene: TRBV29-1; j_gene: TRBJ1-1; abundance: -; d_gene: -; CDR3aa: CSVEFSRGTEAFF; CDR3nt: TGCAGCGTTGAATTTAGCCGCGGCACTGAAGCTTTCTTT
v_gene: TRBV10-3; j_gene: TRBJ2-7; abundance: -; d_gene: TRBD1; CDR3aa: CAISEGQGEREQYF; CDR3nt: TGTGCCATCAGTGAGGGACAGGGGGAGCGAGAGCAGTACTTC
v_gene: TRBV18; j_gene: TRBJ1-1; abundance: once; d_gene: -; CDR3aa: CASSPQWGGLNTEAFF; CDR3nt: TGTGCCAGCTCACCACAATGGGGGGGGTTGAACACTGAAGCTTTCTTT
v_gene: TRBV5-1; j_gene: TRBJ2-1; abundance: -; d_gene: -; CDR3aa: CASSLSVASSYNEQFF; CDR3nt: TGCGCCAGCAGCCTTAGCGTAGCGAGCTCCTACAATGAGCAGTTCTTC
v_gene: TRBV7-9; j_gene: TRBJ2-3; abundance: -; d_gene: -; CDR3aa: CASSRGTDADTQYF; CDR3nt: TGTGCCAGCAGCCGCGGGACAGATGCAGATACGCAGTATTTT
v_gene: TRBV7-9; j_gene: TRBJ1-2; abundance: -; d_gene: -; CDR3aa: CASSLTGTLIDGYTF; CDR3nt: TGTGCCAGCAGCTTAACAGGTACCCTAATTGATGGCTACACCTTC
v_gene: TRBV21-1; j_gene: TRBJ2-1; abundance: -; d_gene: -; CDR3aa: CASLEGTRREYEQFF; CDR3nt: TGTGCCAGCTTGGAGGGGACCCGAAGGGAGTATGAGCAGTTCTTC
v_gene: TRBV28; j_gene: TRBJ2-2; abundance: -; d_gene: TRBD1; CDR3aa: CASSSPGTGTGELFF; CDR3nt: TGTGCCAGCAGTTCACCCGGGACAGGGACCGGGGAGCTGTTTTTT
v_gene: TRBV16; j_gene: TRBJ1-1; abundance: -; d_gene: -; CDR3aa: CASSPISGAYGTEAFF; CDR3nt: TGTGCCAGCAGCCCAATCAGTGGGGCCTACGGCACTGAAGCTTTCTTT
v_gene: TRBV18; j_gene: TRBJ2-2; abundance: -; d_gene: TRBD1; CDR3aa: CASSPRGTANTGELFF; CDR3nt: TGTGCCAGCTCCCCTAGAGGGACAGCGAACACCGGGGAGCTGTTTTTT
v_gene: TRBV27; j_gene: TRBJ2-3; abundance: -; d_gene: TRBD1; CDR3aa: CASSSQTGETYTDTQYF; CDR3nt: TGTGCCAGCAGTTCCCAGACAGGGGAGACTTACACAGATACGCAGTATTTT
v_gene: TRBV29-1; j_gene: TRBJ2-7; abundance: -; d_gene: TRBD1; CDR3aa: CSVVSRGLGEQYF; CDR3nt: TGCAGCGTTGTTTCCAGGGGGCTGGGGGAGCAGTACTTC
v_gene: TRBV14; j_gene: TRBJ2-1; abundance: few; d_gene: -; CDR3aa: CASSQDTTIPYNEQFF; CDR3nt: TGTGCCAGCAGCCAAGATACGACTATTCCCTACAATGAGCAGTTCTTC
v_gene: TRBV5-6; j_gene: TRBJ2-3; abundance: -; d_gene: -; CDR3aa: CASSLVVSAVPRTDTQYF; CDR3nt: TGTGCCAGCAGCTTGGTGGTGAGTGCCGTCCCCCGCACAGATACGCAGTATTTT
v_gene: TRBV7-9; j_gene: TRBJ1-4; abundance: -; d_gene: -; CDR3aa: CASSLAPGASGEKLFF; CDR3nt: TGTGCCAGCAGCTTAGCACCAGGGGCGTCAGGAGAAAAACTGTTTTTT
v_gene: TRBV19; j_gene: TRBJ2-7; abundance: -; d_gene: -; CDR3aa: CASSKAAYSYEQYF; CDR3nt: TGTGCCAGTAGTAAGGCGGCTTACTCCTACGAGCAGTACTTC
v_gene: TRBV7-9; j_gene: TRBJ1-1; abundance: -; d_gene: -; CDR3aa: CSSSPSDTEAFF; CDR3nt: TGTTCCAGCAGCCCTTCGGACACTGAAGCTTTCTTT
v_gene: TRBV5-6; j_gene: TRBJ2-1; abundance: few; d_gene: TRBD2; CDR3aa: CASSSTSGDYEQFF; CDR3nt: TGTGCCAGCAGCTCGACTAGCGGGGACTATGAGCAGTTCTTC
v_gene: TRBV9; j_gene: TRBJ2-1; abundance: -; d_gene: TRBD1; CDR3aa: CASSVDRTGPYNEQFF; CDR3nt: TGTGCCAGCAGCGTAGACCGGACAGGCCCCTACAATGAGCAGTTCTTC
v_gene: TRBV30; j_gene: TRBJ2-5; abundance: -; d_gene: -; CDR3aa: CAWSTVQETQYF; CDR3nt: TGTGCCTGGAGTACTGTTCAAGAGACCCAGTACTTC
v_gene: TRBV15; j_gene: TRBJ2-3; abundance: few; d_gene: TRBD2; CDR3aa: CATGLAAGVTDTQYF; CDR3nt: TGTGCCACCGGACTAGCTGCAGGTGTCACAGATACGCAGTATTTT
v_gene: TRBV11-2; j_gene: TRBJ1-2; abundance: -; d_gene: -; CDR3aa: CASSLGAGGYTF; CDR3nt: TGTGCCAGCAGCCTAGGGGCTGGGGGCTACACCTTC
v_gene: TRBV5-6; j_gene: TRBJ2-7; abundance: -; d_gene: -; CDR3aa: CASSLVQGAYEQYF; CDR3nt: TGTGCCAGCAGCTTGGTACAAGGGGCCTACGAGCAGTACTTC
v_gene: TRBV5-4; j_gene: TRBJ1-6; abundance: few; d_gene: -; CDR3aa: CASSADTRDSPLHF; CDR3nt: TGTGCCAGCAGCGCAGACACGCGTGATTCACCCCTCCACTTT
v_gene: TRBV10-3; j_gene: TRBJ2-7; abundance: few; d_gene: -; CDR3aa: CAISDWDNPYEQYF; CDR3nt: TGTGCCATCAGTGACTGGGACAACCCCTACGAGCAGTACTTC
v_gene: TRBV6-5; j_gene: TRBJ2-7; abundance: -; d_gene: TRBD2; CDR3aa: CASSDSGRDYEQYF; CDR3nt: TGTGCCAGCAGCGATAGCGGGAGGGATTACGAGCAGTACTTC
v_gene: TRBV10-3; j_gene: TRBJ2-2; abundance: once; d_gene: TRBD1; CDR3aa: CATGTGDTGELFF; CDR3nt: TGTGCCACCGGGACAGGGGACACCGGGGAGCTGTTTTTT
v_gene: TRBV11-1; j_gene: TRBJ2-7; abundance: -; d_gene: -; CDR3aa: CASSLGQGGEQYF; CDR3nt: TGTGCCAGCAGCCTGGGGCAGGGGGGCGAGCAGTACTTC
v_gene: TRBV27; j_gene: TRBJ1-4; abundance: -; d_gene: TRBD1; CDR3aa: CASSWTGGNEKLFF; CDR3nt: TGTGCCAGCAGTTGGACAGGGGGGAATGAAAAACTGTTTTTT
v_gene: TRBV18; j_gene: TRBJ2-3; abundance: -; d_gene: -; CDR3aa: CASSPGAGRDTQYF; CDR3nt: TGTGCCAGCTCCCCTGGCGCCGGGAGAGATACGCAGTATTTT
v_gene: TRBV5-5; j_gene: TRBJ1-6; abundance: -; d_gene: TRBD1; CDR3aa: CASSQTGEAYNSPLHF; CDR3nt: TGTGCCAGCAGCCAAACAGGGGAAGCCTATAATTCACCCCTCCACTTT
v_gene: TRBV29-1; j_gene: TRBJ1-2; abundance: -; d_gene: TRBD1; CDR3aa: CSVEDPNRQGSGYTF; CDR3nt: TGCAGCGTTGAAGACCCGAATCGACAGGGTTCGGGCTACACCTTC
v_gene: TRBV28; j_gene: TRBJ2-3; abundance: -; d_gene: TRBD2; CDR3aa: CASKEAGDHTDTQYF; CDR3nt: TGTGCCAGCAAGGAAGCGGGGGACCACACAGATACGCAGTATTTT
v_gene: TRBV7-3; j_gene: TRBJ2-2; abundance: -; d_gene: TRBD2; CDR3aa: CASSPLGGRNTGELFF; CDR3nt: TGTGCCAGCAGCCCTCTCGGCGGGAGGAACACCGGGGAGCTGTTTTTT